This entry is about one T cell receptor beta chain. The record originates from a study of blood T cell repertoires in COVID-19. Study at large: The United States, Italy and Spain provided the acute and convalescent COVID-19 samples. In each case, the material was cDNA or gDNA derived from T cells, B-cell-depleted T cells, or PBMCs.

Original handling: Counts of nucleated cells, estimated from reference gene primer amplification, were obtained. Sequenced by immunoSEQ multiplex PCR; TCRdb stores in-frame clones only, minus some. That table gives V, J and clone size, and the DNA gave D and trimming. The profile shows 200,000 to 250,000 clones, approximately 87% of them singletons. The sequence was obtained from a woman aged 65 to 85 with active or convalescent COVID-19. The material sequenced was peripheral blood.

CDR3 in DNA: TGTGCCAGCTCACCTCCACAGGGGTACACTGAAGCTTTCTTT. This sequence encodes CASSPPQGYTEAFF. The chain is built from TRBV18 and TRBJ1-1, with 7 nucleotides matching TRBD1. Germline lookup yields CDR1 KGHSH and CDR2 LQKENI. The CDR3 sequence is 14 residues long. The J segment lost 3 bases and the V segment lost 3 bases, leaving 4 bases of the junction unmatched.